The 8 T cell receptor beta chains below all came from one sample that was sequenced in a study of cytomegalovirus exposure and HLA in healthy donors. With 60 Vbeta and 13 Jbeta primers, the PCR was carried out. Some clones are missing from TCRdb's copy, which holds only in-frame ones; the method was immunoSEQ multiplex PCR. The sample holds roughly 150,000 clones, approximately 80% seen once. Material: PBMCs. The receptor set was obtained from a woman aged 40 to 50 in good health and CMV-seropositive.

J is TRBJ2-1 and V is TRBV5-4; D possibly corresponds to TRBD1 (7 bases). Germline V gene data show CDR1 as SGHNT and CDR2 as YYREEE (reference sequence). CDR3 size: 16 residues. V dropped 1 base and J dropped 1 base, with 12 bases sitting between them. CDR3 sequence (DNA): TGTGCCAGCAGCTTGCCAGGGGGGAAGTCCTACAATGAGCAGTTCTTC. Its protein product is CASSLPGGKSYNEQFF.

The V call is TRBV5-1, the J call TRBJ2-1; D is ambiguous. Per germline, CDR1 SGHRS and CDR2 YFSETQ. The CDR3 has 15 amino acids. Trimming took 4 bases from V and 4 from J, leaving 15 bases between them. DNA for the CDR3: TGCGCCAGCAGCCCAGTGAACTACCCTTACAATGAGCAGTTCTTC. Its translation is CASSPVNYPYNEQFF.

The rearrangement links TRBV7-6 to TRBJ1-1, with D tentatively TRBD1 (6 bases). Germline values: CDR1 SGHVS, CDR2 FNYEAQ. Trimming left V 0 bases short and J 8 bases short, with 10 bases between. This CDR3 comprises 13 residues. The CDR3 DNA reads as TGTGCCAGCAGCTTAGCGGGGGCAGGAGAAGCTTTCTTT. Protein product: CASSLAGAGEAFF.

J is TRBJ2-7 and V is TRBV2; 8 bases agree with TRBD1. The V segment lost 1 base and the J segment 3 bases; nucleotides outside the gene matches: 8. This CDR3 region has 16 residues. Germline CDR1 is SNHLY and CDR2 is FYNNEI. CDR3 sequence (DNA): TGTGCCAGCAGTGAAGGGGCCGTAACAGGGGGCTACGAGCAGTACTTC. Protein sequence: CASSEGAVTGGYEQYF.

The chain has TRBV7-2 and TRBJ2-2; 9 nucleotides align to TRBD2. This CDR3 has 15 amino acids. CDR1 SGHTA and CDR2 FQGNSA come from the germline V gene. V trimming: 2 bases; J trimming: 6 bases; junction bases outside the gene matches: 4. The CDR3: CASSLYLAGSGELFF. The CDR3 DNA is TGTGCCAGCAGCTTATACCTAGCGGGATCCGGGGAGCTGTTTTTT.

The V gene is TRBV28, the J gene TRBJ2-7; a weak D match, TRBD1 (6 bases). This CDR3 is 13 amino acids long. V lost 7 bases to trimming and J lost 0 bases, with 10 bases between them. Germline CDR1 and CDR2: MDHEN and SYDVKM. CDR3 sequence reads: CASIDRSSYEQYF. In nucleotides, the CDR3 is TGTGCCAGCATCGACAGGAGCTCCTACGAGCAGTACTTC.

The chain uses TRBV7-2 and TRBJ2-3; the D gene is possibly TRBD1 (6 bases). Trimming took off 5 bases at V and 5 bases at J, with 17 bases between the two ends. Germline values: CDR1 SGHTA, CDR2 FQGNSA. The CDR3 sequence is 15 residues long. The DNA of the CDR3 is TGTGCCAGCAGCCAGGGGAGATTCACGGGAGATACGCAGTATTTT. Amino acids: CASSQGRFTGDTQYF.

This clone has more than one count but fewer than ten. CDR3 nucleotide sequence: TGCGCCAGCAGTGAGTCGGTCCCAACTAATGAAAAACTGTTTTTT. As protein: CASSESVPTNEKLFF. This chain links TRBV5-1 with TRBJ1-4, with unresolved D. Germline CDR1 is SGHRS and CDR2 is YFSETQ. V was clipped by 5 bases and J by 0 bases, with 11 bases between them. This CDR3 spans 15 amino acids.